This entry describes one T cell receptor (beta chain). This sample is part of a study of blood T cell repertoires in COVID-19. Study-level information: PBMCs, B-cell-depleted T cells, or T cells provided the cDNA or gDNA that made up the material.

Trimming pared 3 bases from V and 0 bases from J, leaving 12 bases between. The CDR3 extends over 16 amino acids. The germline V gene has CDR1 KGHSH and CDR2 LQKENI. Some clones are missing from TCRdb's copy, which holds only in-frame ones; the method was immunoSEQ multiplex PCR. This table has some 80,000 clones, around 84% appearing once. The source material was peripheral blood. The TCR was taken from an older man with active or convalescent COVID-19. The chain joins TRBV18 to TRBJ2-1; tentatively, D is TRBD2 (5 bases). Written as DNA, the CDR3 is TGTGCCAGCTCACCCGCCGTAGGGAGCTCCTACAATGAGCAGTTCTTC. This gives the protein CASSPAVGSSYNEQFF.